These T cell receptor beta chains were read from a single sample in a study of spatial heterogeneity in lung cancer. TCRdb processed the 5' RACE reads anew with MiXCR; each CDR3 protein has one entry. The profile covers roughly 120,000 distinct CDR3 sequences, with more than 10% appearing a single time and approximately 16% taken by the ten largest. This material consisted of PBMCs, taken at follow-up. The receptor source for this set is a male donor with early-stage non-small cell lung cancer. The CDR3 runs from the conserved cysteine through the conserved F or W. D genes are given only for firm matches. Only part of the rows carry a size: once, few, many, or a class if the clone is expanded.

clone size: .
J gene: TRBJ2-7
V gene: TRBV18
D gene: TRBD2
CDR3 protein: CASSPLAGETYEQYF
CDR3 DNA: TGTGCCAGCTCACCACTAGCGGGGGAGACCTACGAGCAGTACTTC

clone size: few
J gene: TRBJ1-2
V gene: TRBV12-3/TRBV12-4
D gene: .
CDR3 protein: CASSLSVGLTF
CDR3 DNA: TGTGCCAGCAGTTTATCTGTTGGGCTGACCTTC

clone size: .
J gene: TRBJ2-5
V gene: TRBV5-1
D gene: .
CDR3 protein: CASRGESETQYF
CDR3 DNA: TGCGCCAGCAGAGGGGAGTCAGAGACCCAGTACTTC

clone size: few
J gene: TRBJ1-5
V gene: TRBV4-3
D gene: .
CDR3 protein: CASSQSRGSDQPQHF
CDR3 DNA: TGCGCCAGCAGCCAGTCACGGGGGTCGGATCAGCCCCAGCATTTT

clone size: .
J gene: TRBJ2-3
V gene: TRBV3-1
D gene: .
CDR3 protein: CASSQGDTQYF
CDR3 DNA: TGTGCCAGCAGCCAGGGGGATACGCAGTATTTT

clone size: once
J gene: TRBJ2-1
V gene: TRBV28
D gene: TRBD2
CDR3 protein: CASRRGGLDYNEQFF
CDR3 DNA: TGTGCCAGCAGACGGGGGGGGCTCGACTACAATGAGCAGTTCTTC

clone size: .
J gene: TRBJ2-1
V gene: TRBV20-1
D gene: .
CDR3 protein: CSARDWRDSYNEQFF
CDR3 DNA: TGCAGTGCTAGAGATTGGAGAGACTCCTACAATGAGCAGTTCTTC

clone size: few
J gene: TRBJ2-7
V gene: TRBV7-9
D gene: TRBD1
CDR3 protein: CASSPDRDSYEQYF
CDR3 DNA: TGTGCCAGCAGCCCCGACAGGGACTCCTACGAGCAGTACTTC

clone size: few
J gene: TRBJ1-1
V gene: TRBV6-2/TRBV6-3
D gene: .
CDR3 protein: CASSYFAEGTEAFF
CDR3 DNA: TGTGCCAGCAGTTACTTTGCAGAGGGAACTGAAGCTTTCTTT

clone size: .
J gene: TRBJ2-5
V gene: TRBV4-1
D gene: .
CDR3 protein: CASSRAGIQETQYF
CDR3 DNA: TGCGCCAGCAGCCGAGCTGGGATCCAAGAGACCCAGTACTTC

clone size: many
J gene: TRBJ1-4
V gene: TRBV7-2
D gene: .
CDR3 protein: CASSPRPEPNEKLFF
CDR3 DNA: TGTGCCAGCAGCCCGCGACCGGAACCCAATGAAAAACTGTTTTTT

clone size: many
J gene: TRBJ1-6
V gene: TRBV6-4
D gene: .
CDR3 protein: CASSANPGNSPLHF
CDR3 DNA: TGTGCCAGCAGTGCCAACCCGGGCAATTCACCCCTCCACTTT

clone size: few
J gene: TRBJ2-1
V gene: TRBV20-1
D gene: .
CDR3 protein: CSARGQTGEQFF
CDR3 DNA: TGCAGTGCTAGAGGCCAGACGGGTGAGCAGTTCTTC

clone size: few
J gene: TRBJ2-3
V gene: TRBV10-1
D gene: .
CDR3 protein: CASSEGADTQYF
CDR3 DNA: TGCGCCAGCAGTGAGGGGGCAGATACGCAGTATTTT

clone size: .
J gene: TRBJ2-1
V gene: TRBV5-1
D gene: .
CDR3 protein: CASSLDRPTYNEQFF
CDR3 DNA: TGCGCCAGCAGCCTGGACAGACCTACCTACAATGAGCAGTTCTTC

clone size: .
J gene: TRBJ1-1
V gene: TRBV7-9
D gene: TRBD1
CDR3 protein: CASSQDRDNEAFF
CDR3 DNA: TGTGCCAGCAGCCAGGACAGGGATAATGAAGCTTTCTTT

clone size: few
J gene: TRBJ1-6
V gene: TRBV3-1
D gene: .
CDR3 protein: CASSQGPVNSPLHF
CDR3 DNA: TGTGCCAGCAGCCAAGGGCCAGTTAATTCACCCCTCCACTTT

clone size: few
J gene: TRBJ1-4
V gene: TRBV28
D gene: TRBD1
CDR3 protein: CASSPGTDEKLFF
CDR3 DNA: TGTGCCAGCAGCCCCGGGACAGATGAAAAACTGTTTTTT

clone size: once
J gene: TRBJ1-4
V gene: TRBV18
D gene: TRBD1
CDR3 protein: CASSPTDRGFNEKLFF
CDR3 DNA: TGTGCCAGCTCACCGACGGACAGGGGATTTAATGAAAAACTGTTTTTT

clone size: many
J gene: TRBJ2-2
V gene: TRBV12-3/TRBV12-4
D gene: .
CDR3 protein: CAIREGEAGELFF
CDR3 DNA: TGTGCCATCCGGGAAGGGGAGGCCGGGGAGCTGTTTTTT

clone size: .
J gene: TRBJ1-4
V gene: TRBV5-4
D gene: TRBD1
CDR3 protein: CASSSPRTGEKLFF
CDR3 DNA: TGTGCCAGCAGCTCTCCTCGGACAGGCGAAAAACTGTTTTTT

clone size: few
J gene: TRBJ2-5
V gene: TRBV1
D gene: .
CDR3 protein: CTSSQESGGALQETQYF
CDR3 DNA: TGCACCAGCAGCCAAGAGAGCGGGGGGGCCCTACAAGAGACCCAGTACTTC

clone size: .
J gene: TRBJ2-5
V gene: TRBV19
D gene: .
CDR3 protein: CASRNFEQQETQYF
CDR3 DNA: TGTGCCAGCCGAAACTTCGAGCAGCAAGAGACCCAGTACTTC

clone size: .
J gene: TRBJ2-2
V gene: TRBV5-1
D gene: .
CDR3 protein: CASRENLNTGELFF
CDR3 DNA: TGCGCCAGCAGGGAAAACCTGAACACCGGGGAGCTGTTTTTT

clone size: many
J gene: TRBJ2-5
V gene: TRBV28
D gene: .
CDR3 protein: CASRQGGKETQYF
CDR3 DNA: TGTGCCAGTAGACAGGGCGGGAAAGAGACCCAGTACTTC

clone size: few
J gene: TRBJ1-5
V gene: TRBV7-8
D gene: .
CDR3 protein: CASSSPLVPQHF
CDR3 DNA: TGTGCCAGCAGCTCCCCTTTGGTACCCCAGCATTTT

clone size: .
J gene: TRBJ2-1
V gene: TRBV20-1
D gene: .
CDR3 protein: CSAREGGSSEQFF
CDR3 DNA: TGCAGTGCCAGAGAGGGAGGCAGCTCTGAGCAGTTCTTC

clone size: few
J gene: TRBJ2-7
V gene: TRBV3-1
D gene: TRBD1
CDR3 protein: CASSQGGDRAYEQYF
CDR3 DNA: TGTGCCAGCAGCCAAGGGGGCGACAGGGCCTACGAGCAGTACTTC

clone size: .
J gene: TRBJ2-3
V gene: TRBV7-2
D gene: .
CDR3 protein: CASSFTPVDTQYF
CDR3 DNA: TGTGCCAGCAGCTTTACTCCGGTTGATACGCAGTATTTT

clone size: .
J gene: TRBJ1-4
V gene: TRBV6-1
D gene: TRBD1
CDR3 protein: CASKQGAGKEKLFF
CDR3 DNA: TGTGCCAGCAAGCAGGGGGCTGGAAAGGAAAAACTGTTTTTT

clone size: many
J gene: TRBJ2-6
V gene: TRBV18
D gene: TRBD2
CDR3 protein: CASSGTSFGSGANVLTF
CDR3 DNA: TGTGCCAGCTCGGGGACTAGCTTCGGCTCTGGGGCCAACGTCCTGACTTTC

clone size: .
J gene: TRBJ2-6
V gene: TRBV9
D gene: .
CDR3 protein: CASTGHGNSGANVLTF
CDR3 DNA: TGTGCCAGCACCGGGCACGGAAACTCTGGGGCCAACGTCCTGACTTTC

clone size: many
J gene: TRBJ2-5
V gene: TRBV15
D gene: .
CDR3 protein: CATSRELGGLVETQYF
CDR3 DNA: TGTGCCACCAGCAGAGAATTAGGGGGGCTGGTGGAGACCCAGTACTTC

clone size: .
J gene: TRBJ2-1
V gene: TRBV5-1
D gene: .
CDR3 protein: CASSLAKGWNEQFF
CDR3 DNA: TGCGCCAGCAGCTTGGCCAAAGGATGGAATGAGCAGTTCTTC

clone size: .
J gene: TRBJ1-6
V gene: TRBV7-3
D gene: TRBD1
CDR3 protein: CASSLRDRGNSPLHF
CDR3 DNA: TGTGCCAGCAGCTTACGGGACAGGGGGAATTCACCCCTCCACTTT

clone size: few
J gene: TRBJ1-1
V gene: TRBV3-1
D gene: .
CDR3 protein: CASSPPHDSDTEAFF
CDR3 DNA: TGTGCCAGCAGCCCACCGCACGACAGCGACACTGAAGCTTTCTTT

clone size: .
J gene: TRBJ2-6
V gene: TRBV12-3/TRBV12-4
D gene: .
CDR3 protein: CASSFPPSGANVLTF
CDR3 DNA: TGTGCCAGCAGTTTCCCCCCCTCTGGGGCCAACGTCCTGACTTTC

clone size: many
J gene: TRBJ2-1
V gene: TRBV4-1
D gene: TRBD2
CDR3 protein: CASSQASGGYNEQFF
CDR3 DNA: TGCGCCAGCAGCCAAGCTAGCGGGGGGTACAATGAGCAGTTCTTC

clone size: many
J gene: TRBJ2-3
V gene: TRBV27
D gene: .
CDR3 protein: CSSSLSFPFTDTQYF
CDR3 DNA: TGTTCCAGCAGTTTATCGTTCCCGTTCACAGATACGCAGTATTTT

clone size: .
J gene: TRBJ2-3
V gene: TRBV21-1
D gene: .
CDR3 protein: CASSRTPSGSKGGYTDTQYF
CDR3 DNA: TGTGCCAGCAGCAGAACCCCCTCCGGGTCTAAGGGGGGCTACACAGATACGCAGTATTTT